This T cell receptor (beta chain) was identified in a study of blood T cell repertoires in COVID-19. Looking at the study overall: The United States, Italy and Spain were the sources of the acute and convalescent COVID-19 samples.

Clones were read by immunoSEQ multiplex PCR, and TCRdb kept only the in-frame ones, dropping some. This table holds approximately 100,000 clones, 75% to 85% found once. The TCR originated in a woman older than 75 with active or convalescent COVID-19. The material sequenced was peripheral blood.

The CDR3: CASSPGQVSTDTQYF. CDR3 DNA sequence: TGTGCCAGCAGCCCGGGACAGGTTAGCACAGATACGCAGTATTTT. This chain joins TRBV28 and TRBJ2-3; 8 nucleotides line up with TRBD1. The CDR3 consists of 15 residues. Germline CDR1 MDHEN, CDR2 SYDVKM. V was clipped by 6 bases and J by 0 bases; unmatched bases: 5.